A single sample gave rise to the 12 T cell receptor beta chains below, sequenced in a study of blood T cell repertoires in COVID-19. The table came from immunoSEQ multiplex PCR; TCRdb's copy has only in-frame clones and leaves some out. The sample carries some 250,000 clones, 70% to 90% recorded once. Sequencing was done on a sample of peripheral blood. The receptors here all came from a man younger than 45 who had recovered from COVID-19.

This clone has just one count. The chain combines TRBV5-1 with TRBJ1-1, with D possibly being TRBD1 (6 bases). Germline V gives CDR1 SGHRS, CDR2 YFSETQ. This CDR3 is 12 amino acids long. V was cut by 5 bases and J by 4 bases, with 9 bases left in between. In DNA, the CDR3 is TGCGCCAGCAGACGAGGGGGCACTGAAGCTTTCTTT. This gives the protein CASRRGGTEAFF. The full variable domain, with the rest looked up from reference TRBV5-1 and TRBJ1-1, is KAGVTQTPRYLIKTRGQQVTLSCSPISGHRSVSWYQQTPGQGLQFLFEYFSETQRNKGNFPGRFSGRQFSNSRSEMNVSTLELGDSALYLCASRRGGTEAFFGQGTRLTVV.

The V gene is TRBV19, the J gene TRBJ2-1, with TRBD2 matching 8 bases. Germline V gene data show CDR1 as LNHDA and CDR2 as SQIVND (reference sequence). This CDR3 is built from 13 residues. The J segment lost 4 bases and the V segment lost 6 bases, leaving 2 bases of the junction unmatched. The CDR3, as DNA: TGTGCCAGTAGCGGGGGGGAATACAATGAGCAGTTCTTC. Protein product: CASSGGEYNEQFF.

This clone appeared a single time. The J gene is TRBJ2-7, the V gene TRBV7-9; perhaps TRBD1 as D (6 bases). Germline V gene sequence: CDR1 SEHNR, CDR2 FQNEAQ (reference sequence). The CDR3 runs 14 residues. Trimming shortened V by 5 bases and J by 5 bases, and 16 bases separated the two germline ends. The CDR3 region is CASSPTGSRHEQYF. The CDR3 region has the DNA TGTGCCAGCAGCCCAACAGGGAGCCGCCACGAGCAGTACTTC.

This sequence joins TRBV9 and TRBJ1-4, with TRBD1 identical over 8 bases. CDR3 length: 14 amino acids. V gave up 5 bases and J gave up 6 bases; unmatched junction bases: 6. The germline gives CDR1 SGDLS, CDR2 YYNGEE. CDR3: CASRKQGEDEKLFF. DNA for the CDR3: TGTGCCAGCAGAAAACAGGGGGAGGATGAAAAACTGTTTTTT. Looking up the rest from reference TRBV9 and TRBJ1-4 gives the full variable domain: DSGVTQTPKHLITATGQRVTLRCSPRSGDLSVYWYQQSLDQGLQFLIQYYNGEERAKGNILERFSAQQFPDLHSELNLSSLELGDSALYFCASRKQGEDEKLFFGSGTQLSVL.

This sequence joins TRBV19 and TRBJ2-7; a possible D gene is TRBD2 (5 bases). Germline-derived CDR1 and CDR2 are LNHDA and SQIVND (reference sequence). V dropped 4 bases and J dropped 1 base, with 14 bases sitting between them. The CDR3 contains 15 residues. CDR3 region: CASSNGRSPSYEQYF. DNA of the CDR3: TGTGCCAGTAGTAATGGGAGATCCCCATCCTACGAGCAGTACTTC.

As regards this clone: Other DNA sequences of this sample code for an identical CDR3. The J gene is TRBJ2-7, the V gene TRBV20-1; D is uncertain. There are 11 residues in the CDR3. CDR1 is DFQATT and CDR2 is SNEGSKA in the germline V gene (reference sequence). V dropped 3 bases and J dropped 2 bases, with 5 bases sitting between them. The CDR3, as DNA: TGCAGTGCTAGGACAACCTACGAGCAGTACTTC. This codes for CSARTTYEQYF.

V usage is TRBV5-4 and J usage is TRBJ1-2; 10 bases align to TRBD1. Trimming cost V 4 bases and J 13 bases; bases outside gene matches: 7. Germline lookup yields CDR1 SGHNT and CDR2 YYREEE (reference sequence). The CDR3 runs to 12 residues. Here the CDR3 DNA reads TGTGCCAGCAGCCAAGACAGGGGGCGCAGCACCTTC. Its translation is CASSQDRGRSTF.

This chain joins TRBV6-6 and TRBJ1-1; tentative D call: TRBD1 (5 bases). Germline CDR1 and CDR2: MNHNY and SVGAGI (reference sequence). The CDR3 has 15 residues. With 2 bases removed from V and 4 bases from J, the gap between germline ends came to 14 bases. The CDR3 nucleotides are TGTGCCAGCAGTTACGATGGGGCGCAAGGCACTGAAGCTTTCTTT. Translation: CASSYDGAQGTEAFF.

The chain is built from TRBV11-2 and TRBJ2-7; D possibly corresponds to TRBD1 (5 bases). Per germline, CDR1 SGHAT and CDR2 FQNNGV. The CDR3 consists of 12 residues. V was pared by 8 bases and J by 6 bases, with 14 bases between. The chain's CDR3 is CASAPQGSEQYF. CDR3 DNA sequence: TGTGCCAGCGCCCCCCAGGGCAGCGAGCAGTACTTC.

The gene calls are TRBV2 and TRBJ2-1; D is uncertain. This CDR3 has 15 amino acids. Trimming removed 4 bases from V and 0 bases from J, with 10 bases in between. Germline V CDR1 and CDR2: SNHLY, FYNNEI. The CDR3 spells CASSVQASSYNEQFF. CDR3 bases: TGTGCCAGCAGTGTCCAGGCGAGCTCCTACAATGAGCAGTTCTTC.

The chain employs TRBV11-2 and TRBJ2-2, with 9 bases that match TRBD1. Germline trimming cut 1 base from V and 7 bases from J; bases unmatched to any gene: 4. Germline V gene data show CDR1 as SGHAT and CDR2 as FQNNGV. The CDR3 has 15 amino acids. The chain's CDR3 is CASSLGDRAYGELFF. CDR3 sequence (DNA): TGTGCCAGCAGCTTAGGGGACAGGGCCTACGGGGAGCTGTTTTTT.

The rearrangement uses TRBV19 and TRBJ1-2; 9 nucleotides align to TRBD1. This CDR3 has 15 amino acids. Unmatched junction bases numbered 6, after V lost 7 bases and J lost 0 bases. Germline CDR1 reads LNHDA; CDR2 reads SQIVND (reference sequence). CDR3 residues: CASTRDRASNYGYTF. CDR3 coding DNA: TGTGCCAGTACTCGGGACAGGGCTTCTAACTATGGCTACACCTTC.